The following is a T cell receptor beta chain sequence with its context. This specimen belongs to a study of T cells in Graves' hyperthyroidism and ophthalmopathy. The CDR3 length is 16 residues. J gave up 6 bases and V 4 bases, and 9 bases lay outside the gene matches. Germline assignment: CDR1 SGDLS and CDR2 YYNGEE. It was RNA transcripts that yielded the amplified TCR beta CDR3 regions. Initially, a first-round RT-PCR of the TCR CDR3 employed the HTBI primer set. TCRdb passed the multiplex PCR reads through MiXCR, listing each CDR3 protein once. This sample carries about 400,000 distinct CDR3 sequences, about 14% of them seen once, and the ten largest clones take about 20%.

The receptor was derived from a young woman with Graves' ophthalmopathy. The chain couples TRBV9 to TRBJ1-5, with TRBD1 matching 11 bases. The specimen sequenced was blood. The CDR3 region is CASSPSRTGGSQPQHF. CDR3 coding DNA: TGTGCCAGCAGCCCCTCCCGGACAGGGGGCAGTCAGCCCCAGCATTTT.